This T cell receptor (beta chain) comes out of a study of response to subunit inactivated influenza vaccine. Germline V gene data show CDR1 as SEHNR and CDR2 as FQNEAQ (reference sequence). V was trimmed by 3 bases and J by 13 bases, leaving 9 bases between them. The CDR3 runs to 11 residues. This clonotype showed up many times. The target antigen is unknown. Study-wide points: Only a handful of new T cells, the authors suggested, are recruited with each seasonal influenza vaccination.

From the RT-PCR reads, TCRdb called clonotypes with MiXCR, one entry per CDR3 protein. The sample has 500,000 or so distinct CDR3 sequences; approximately 11% are singletons. The V call is TRBV7-9, the J call TRBJ2-2; no firm D call. The sample consisted of PBMCs from blood, taken around seven weeks after vaccination. The receptor was isolated from a man between 50 and 59 years old who received an inactivated influenza vaccine. The chain's CDR3 is CASSFVRGLFF. The CDR3 DNA reads as TGTGCCAGCAGCTTTGTTCGTGGGCTGTTTTTT.